Reported below is one TCR beta chain. What it binds is not known. Other DNA sequences from this sample encode an identical CDR3 as well. The data are from a study of cytomegalovirus exposure and HLA in healthy donors. Study findings and constraints: Diagnosis of cytomegalovirus status made by the classifier reportedly showed high specificity and sensitivity. Within a later analysis, the majority of CMV-associated TCR beta chains appeared HLA-restricted. Previous analysis showed most TCR beta V segments were productive about 90% or about 30% of the time. It was around 160 TCR beta chains that were listed as cytomegalovirus-associated.

Amplification used 60 Vbeta primers and 13 Jbeta primers. Using immunoSEQ multiplex PCR, the repertoire was profiled, and TCRdb retains in-frame clones only, with some absent. In all, the sample yields approximately 150,000 clones. CDR1 is SGHRS and CDR2 is YFSETQ in the germline V gene. V shed 0 bases, J shed 5 bases, and the junction held 1 base outside the gene matches. The CDR3 covers 14 residues. The TCR was taken from a woman aged 50 to 60 in good health and CMV-seronegative. The chain uses TRBV5-1 and TRBJ1-4; 7 bases line up with TRBD1. The sample taken for sequencing was PBMCs. The CDR3 DNA sequence: TGCGCCAGCAGCTTGGGACAGGGAAATGAAAAACTGTTTTTT. Translating gives CASSLGQGNEKLFF.